A selection of T cell receptor beta chains follows, all from one sample in a study of T cells after yellow fever vaccination. TCRdb re-analysed the 5' RACE reads in MiXCR, keeping a single row per CDR3 protein. The sample records about 350,000 distinct CDR3 sequences, roughly 8% being singletons. Material: PBMCs, obtained 35 to 50 days after the first yellow fever vaccination. The source is a man between 18 and 35 years old who received the YFV17D yellow fever vaccine. Each CDR3 is given with its conserved first and last residue. D genes are given only for firm matches. Clone size appears in some rows only: once, few, many, or a class for an expanded clone.

TRBJ2-3,TRBD1,few,TRBV10-3,TGTGCCGTCACGACAGGGAGCACAGATACGCAGTATTTT,CAVTTGSTDTQYF
TRBJ1-2,-,few,TRBV12-3/TRBV12-4,TGTGCCAGCAGTAAGTTAAGCAGGGCTGGCTACACCTTC,CASSKLSRAGYTF
TRBJ2-3,-,-,TRBV3-1,TGTGCCAGCAGCCAAGGTGGCTCGGACTACCCTAGCACAGATACGCAGTATTTT,CASSQGGSDYPSTDTQYF
TRBJ1-2,-,-,TRBV20-1,TGCAGTGCTTGGGCCCCGACAGTATTCTATGGCTACACCTTC,CSAWAPTVFYGYTF
TRBJ2-1,TRBD2,-,TRBV29-1,TGCAGCGCCGCGGGGGGGAACTACAATGAGCAGTTCTTC,CSAAGGNYNEQFF
TRBJ2-3,-,few,TRBV4-3,TGCGCCAGCAGCCAAGGGATCGGCAGTCCCCCGACAGATACGCAGTATTTT,CASSQGIGSPPTDTQYF
TRBJ1-4,-,-,TRBV12-3/TRBV12-4,TGTGCCAGCAGTTTTGTAGCCGAAAAACTGTTTTTT,CASSFVAEKLFF
TRBJ2-1,-,few,TRBV7-2,TGTGCCAGCAGCTTCCCGGGGGAATTCAATGAGCAGTTCTTC,CASSFPGEFNEQFF
TRBJ2-2,-,few,TRBV2,TGTGCCAGCAGTGAAGACGGGGGCCTCACCGGGGAGCTGTTTTTT,CASSEDGGLTGELFF
TRBJ2-2,TRBD1,few,TRBV7-8,TGTGCCAGCAGCCACCTTGACAGGGGAACCGGGGAGCTGTTTTTT,CASSHLDRGTGELFF
TRBJ2-2,-,few,TRBV4-3,TGCGCCAGCAGCCAAGATAGGAGCGAGAACACCGGGGAGCTGTTTTTT,CASSQDRSENTGELFF